The 27 T cell receptor beta chains given below trace back to one sample, sequenced in a study of neurological immune-mediated disorders. Each CDR3 protein is one row after TCRdb ran MiXCR on the 5' RACE reads. The table shows some 41,000 distinct CDR3 sequences, with 14% occurring only once. Material for sequencing was CD4+ T cells from blood. These receptors were taken from a woman aged 60-70 years with HTLV-1-associated myelopathy (HAM/TSP).

Ten or more counts support this clonotype. J is TRBJ1-6 and V is TRBV6-1; TRBD1 aligns across 8 bases. Trimming took 4 bases from V and 10 from J; bases not matched to a gene: 3. CDR3 length: 13 residues. Germline loops: CDR1 MNHNS, CDR2 SASEGT. CDR3 residues: CASSAGGVSPLHF. CDR3 DNA sequence: TGTGCCAGCAGTGCAGGGGGCGTCTCACCCCTCCACTTT.

This clonotype came up many times. The J gene is TRBJ2-7, the V gene TRBV5-1; D unclear. Germline V gene sequence: CDR1 SGHRS, CDR2 YFSETQ. The CDR3 sequence is 13 residues long. Trimming took 3 bases from V and 1 from J, leaving 8 bases between them. CDR3 DNA: TGCGCCAGCAGCTCCGATCAGTCCTACGAGCAGTACTTC. This gives the protein CASSSDQSYEQYF.

This clonotype showed up many times. J is TRBJ1-5 and V is TRBV6-1; tentative D call: TRBD1 (5 bases). Germline-derived CDR1 and CDR2 are MNHNS and SASEGT. The CDR3 is 21 amino acids. V lost 4 bases and J lost 0, with 28 bases in between. The CDR3 protein is CASSGGERDSESLNSNQPQHF. CDR3 nucleotides: TGTGCCAGCAGTGGGGGAGAGCGGGACTCCGAATCACTCAATAGCAATCAGCCCCAGCATTTT.

In this sample, this clonotype turned up many times. The rearrangement uses TRBV6-5 and TRBJ2-1; no clear D gene. CDR3 length: 16 residues. Trimming took 5 bases from V and 7 from J, leaving 21 bases between them. Germline CDR1 reads MNHEY; CDR2 reads SVGAGI. In nucleotides, the CDR3 is TGTGCCAGCAGTCCCCGCCGCTCGTCAAGGTCTAATGAGCAGTTCTTC. The encoded protein is CASSPRRSSRSNEQFF.

This clonotype was detected ten times or more. The rearrangement links TRBV5-1 to TRBJ2-5; no reliable D call. Germline V gives CDR1 SGHRS, CDR2 YFSETQ. The CDR3 consists of 15 residues. V was clipped by 2 bases and J by 2 bases, with 13 bases between them. This CDR3 is CASSFGAGRQETQYF. DNA of the CDR3: TGCGCCAGCAGCTTTGGAGCTGGGCGGCAAGAGACCCAGTACTTC.

This clonotype was seen at least ten times. The chain is built from TRBV5-6 and TRBJ1-3, with D tentatively TRBD1 (5 bases). V gave up 0 bases and J gave up 4 bases, with 8 bases separating them. This CDR3 contains 14 residues. Germline CDR1 reads SGHDT; CDR2 reads YYEEEE. The CDR3 DNA sequence: TGTGCCAGCAGCTTGGACAGGTCAGGAAACACCATATATTTT. Residues: CASSLDRSGNTIYF. Variable domain in full (rest from reference TRBV5-6 and TRBJ1-3): DAGVTQSPTHLIKTRGQQVTLRCSPKSGHDTVSWYQQALGQGPQFIFQYYEEEERQRGNFPDRFSGHQFPNYSSELNVNALLLGDSALYLCASSLDRSGNTIYFGEGSWLTVV.

This clonotype was observed many times. In nucleotides, the CDR3 is TGCGCCAGCAGCTTGGGGGATACGCAGTATTTT. The encoded protein is CASSLGDTQYF. This chain connects TRBV5-1 to TRBJ2-3; no reliable D call. V dropped 0 bases and J dropped 6 bases, with 2 bases sitting between them. Germline CDR1 is SGHRS and CDR2 is YFSETQ. CDR3 size: 11 residues.

The sample holds many counts of this clonotype. This chain uses TRBV9 with TRBJ1-2; no firm D call. This CDR3 is 13 amino acids long. Germline V CDR1 and CDR2: SGDLS, YYNGEE. V was trimmed by 3 bases and J by 6 bases, leaving 12 bases between them. As DNA, the CDR3 is TGTGCCAGCAGCGAGAGGTGGCTGGATGGCTACACCTTC. This sequence encodes CASSERWLDGYTF.

This clonotype was picked up many times. This rearrangement joins TRBV6-1 to TRBJ2-2; D is undetermined. Between the trimmed V and J ends, which lost 5 bases and 6 bases, there was a span of 4 bases. From germline, CDR1 is MNHNS and CDR2 SASEGT. The length of the CDR3 is 11 residues. CDR3 sequence reads: CASSSPGELFF. The CDR3 coding sequence is TGTGCCAGCAGTAGTCCCGGGGAGCTGTTTTTT.

At least ten counts were recorded for this clonotype. The CDR3 bases are TGCGCCAGCAGCATACGGGGTATGAACACTGAAGCTTTCTTT. Protein sequence: CASSIRGMNTEAFF. The V and J genes are TRBV5-1 and TRBJ1-1; no clear D. CDR3 length: 14 residues. The V end was cut by 4 bases, the J end by 0 bases, with 10 bases between. The germline CDR1 and CDR2 sequences are SGHRS and YFSETQ.

This clonotype occurred many times. The rearrangement joins TRBV20-1 to TRBJ2-7; TRBD2 matches 9 bases. Germline values: CDR1 DFQATT, CDR2 SNEGSKA (reference sequence). CDR3 length: 15 residues. V lost 0 bases and J lost 1; bases outside the gene matches: 4. This chain's CDR3 is CSARDLAGWSYEQYF. The CDR3 DNA reads as TGCAGTGCTAGAGATCTAGCGGGGTGGTCCTACGAGCAGTACTTC.

This clonotype was seen repeatedly, ten times or more. The V call is TRBV12-3 or TRBV12-4, the J call TRBJ1-1; 9 bases are shared with TRBD1. The CDR3 is 16 residues long. After removal of 1 base from V and 1 base from J, the junction contained 4 bases not matched to a gene. Here the CDR3 DNA reads TGTGCCAGCAGTTTAGACAGGGGGCTAGGGAACACTGAAGCTTTCTTT. It specifies CASSLDRGLGNTEAFF.

In this sample, this clonotype turned up many times. The chain employs TRBV5-1 and TRBJ2-3, with TRBD2 matching 13 bases. Per germline, CDR1 SGHRS and CDR2 YFSETQ. This CDR3 has 16 residues. V trimming: 4 bases; J trimming: 7 bases; junction bases outside the gene matches: 9. The CDR3 here is CASSPGTSGAENTQYF. The CDR3 bases are TGCGCCAGCAGCCCCGGGACTAGCGGGGCAGAAAATACGCAGTATTTT.

Many counts were recorded for this clonotype. This chain joins TRBV6-1 and TRBJ1-1; no clear D. This CDR3 contains 13 residues. V dropped 6 bases and J dropped 5 bases, with 13 bases sitting between them. The germline gives CDR1 MNHNS, CDR2 SASEGT. CDR3 bases: TGTGCCAGCAGAAGAGGGCAATGGACTGAAGCTTTCTTT. As protein: CASRRGQWTEAFF.

This clonotype occurred many times. The chain couples TRBV20-1 to TRBJ2-1; 10 positions agree with TRBD2. The germline V gene has CDR1 DFQATT and CDR2 SNEGSKA (reference sequence). V trimming: 6 bases; J trimming: 7 bases; junction bases outside the gene matches: 12. The CDR3 covers 15 residues. The CDR3 sequence is CSAPRAGGPHNEQFF. CDR3 coding DNA: TGCAGTGCACCTCGAGCGGGGGGGCCGCATAATGAGCAGTTCTTC.

The chain uses TRBV20-1 and TRBJ2-1, with 8 positions matching TRBD2. The CDR3 extends over 14 amino acids. CDR1 is DFQATT and CDR2 is SNEGSKA in the germline V gene (reference sequence). V lost 1 base and J lost 1; bases outside the gene matches: 0. The CDR3 loop is CSARGGRSYNEQFF. In nucleotides, the CDR3 is TGCAGTGCTAGAGGCGGGAGGTCCTACAATGAGCAGTTCTTC.

This clonotype was seen ten or more times. CDR3 DNA: TGCGCCAGCAGATCAGGACAGAGCACAGATACGCAGTATTTT. It yields the protein CASRSGQSTDTQYF. The chain employs TRBV5-1 and TRBJ2-3, with D maybe TRBD1 (6 bases). Germline V lookup: CDR1 SGHRS, CDR2 YFSETQ. V was trimmed by 5 bases and J by 0 bases, leaving 10 bases between them. The CDR3 has 14 amino acids.

In this sample, this clonotype turned up many times. V is TRBV27 and J is TRBJ1-5; D is unresolved. Between the trimmed V and J ends, which lost 4 bases and 4 bases, there was a span of 8 bases. CDR3 length equals 13 residues. Per the germline V gene, CDR1 is MNHEY and CDR2 is SMNVEV (reference sequence). The DNA for the CDR3 is TGTGCCAGCAGTTGGACCTTTAATCAGCCCCAGCATTTT. Amino acid sequence: CASSWTFNQPQHF.

This clonotype was observed many times. The chain joins TRBV7-4 to TRBJ1-6, with TRBD1 matching 8 bases. The CDR3 runs to 18 residues. Losses at the gene ends were 5 bases for V and 7 bases for J; bases not matched to a gene: 16. From germline, CDR1 is SGHVT and CDR2 SQSDAQ. CDR3 DNA sequence: TGTGCCAGCAGCCTACAACGGGGCCGCAGGGGGCGAAATTCACCCCTCCACTTT. This codes for CASSLQRGRRGRNSPLHF.

This clonotype was observed at least ten times. V gene TRBV5-1 combines with J gene TRBJ2-3; 9 bases are shared with TRBD2. Unmatched junction bases numbered 12, after V lost 4 bases and J lost 6 bases. This CDR3 spans 16 amino acids. The germline V gene encodes CDR1 SGHRS and CDR2 YFSETQ. DNA of the CDR3: TGCGCCAGCAGCACCCTTAGCGGGGGAGGATCGGATACGCAGTATTTT. This codes for CASSTLSGGGSDTQYF. Using reference TRBV5-1 and TRBJ2-3 for the parts outside the CDR3, the full variable domain is KAGVTQTPRYLIKTRGQQVTLSCSPISGHRSVSWYQQTPGQGLQFLFEYFSETQRNKGNFPGRFSGRQFSNSRSEMNVSTLELGDSALYLCASSTLSGGGSDTQYFGPGTRLTVL.

This clonotype was observed at least ten times. The CDR3, as DNA: TGCGCCAGCAGCCCGGGACGGCTACTCTCTGGGGCCAACGTCCTGACTTTC. Translating it yields CASSPGRLLSGANVLTF. The chain is built from TRBV5-1 and TRBJ2-6; possibly TRBD1 or TRBD2 for D (5 bases each). V was pared by 4 bases and J by 0 bases, with 14 bases between. The CDR3 extends over 17 amino acids. CDR1 and CDR2 from the germline V gene are SGHRS and YFSETQ.

This clonotype was seen only once. This CDR3 fails to terminate in the conserved phenylalanine or tryptophan, so it likely reflects a read error. Because the CDR3's place on the DNA is in doubt, the DNA is left out and the CDR3 is given as listed by TCRdb. The chain has TRBV27 and TRBJ2-5; the table's D call, TRBD1, was not checked against the DNA. Germline CDR1 is MNHEY and CDR2 is SMNVEV (reference sequence). The CDR3 has 16 residues if both end residues are counted. The CDR3 sequence: CASADGTGGSPLHFGN.

For this clonotype: The junction differs from germline at one of its ends, possibly a read error. V gene TRBV5-1 combines with J gene TRBJ1-1; tentatively, D is TRBD1 (5 bases). The V gene's germline CDR1 is SGHRS and CDR2 YFSETQ. The CDR3 loop spans 14 amino acids. In DNA, the CDR3 is TGTGACAGCAGCTCACAGCCGGCGAACACTGAAGCTTTCTTT. Its protein is CDSSSQPANTEAFF.

This clonotype was seen ten or more times. This sequence joins TRBV25-1 and TRBJ2-4; D unclear. The V gene's germline CDR1 is MGHDK and CDR2 SYGVNS. V was shortened by 3 bases and J by 1 base, with 16 bases between the two germline ends. This CDR3 has 17 amino acids. The CDR3 DNA follows: TGTGCCAGCAGTGAGACTCCGGGCCGTGGTGCCAAAAACATTCAGTACTTC. Translation: CASSETPGRGAKNIQYF.

V usage is TRBV30 and J usage is TRBJ1-4; 9 positions agree with TRBD1. J lost 8 bases, V lost 4 bases, and 2 bases had no gene match. The germline V gene encodes CDR1 GTSNPN and CDR2 SVGIG (reference sequence). The CDR3 extends over 12 amino acids. The CDR3 loop reads CAWKGQGEKLFF. CDR3 nucleotides: TGTGCCTGGAAAGGACAGGGGGAAAAACTGTTTTTT.

This clonotype has a count of ten or more. This sequence joins TRBV9 and TRBJ2-6, with D unresolved. Germline CDR1 SGDLS, CDR2 YYNGEE. Trimming shortened V by 5 bases and J by 0 bases, and 9 bases separated the two germline ends. The CDR3 is made up of 15 amino acids. Written as DNA, the CDR3 is TGTGCCAGCAGTGAGAGGTCCTCTGGGGCCAACGTCCTGACTTTC. This codes for CASSERSSGANVLTF.

This clonotype showed up just a few times. The chain couples TRBV30 to TRBJ2-3, with TRBD2 identical over 7 bases. The V gene's germline CDR1 is GTSNPN and CDR2 SVGIG (reference sequence). With 0 bases clipped from V and 1 base from J, the junction kept 7 bases outside the gene matches. The CDR3 runs to 16 residues. The CDR3 region has the DNA TGTGCCTGGAGTGTACCCCTGAGCGGGGGCACAGATACGCAGTATTTT. Residues: CAWSVPLSGGTDTQYF.